Shown below are 18 T cell receptor beta chains from a single sample sequenced in a study of T cell repertoires in cytomegalovirus infection. Their cognate antigens are unknown. One entry per CDR3 protein, called by TCRdb with MiXCR from the reads. The sample has some 800,000 distinct CDR3 sequences, approximately 30% seen once. The source was cultured CD8+ T cells from PBMCs, collected from culture after CMV antigen stimulation. The source is a human donor in good health (CMV status not recorded). Some clones in this sample may be carry-over from other donors' samples.

V is TRBV10-1 and J is TRBJ2-4; D is perhaps TRBD1 (5 bases). Germline lookup yields CDR1 WNHNN and CDR2 SYGVQD (reference sequence). V was pared by 6 bases and J by 4 bases, with 16 bases between. This CDR3 comprises 15 residues. CDR3 sequence (DNA): TGCGCCAGCAGCGATGGACAAGGAAAGAAAAACATTCAGTACTTC. This gives the protein CASSDGQGKKNIQYF.

The V call is TRBV10-3, the J call TRBJ1-1, with no clear D. V lost 4 bases to trimming and J lost 7 bases, with 7 bases between them. The length of the CDR3 is 11 residues. CDR1 is ENHRY, CDR2 SYGVKD, per germline. The CDR3 DNA is TGTGCCATCAGTGCGGCGGATGAAGCTTTCTTT. Residues: CAISAADEAFF.

The rearrangement joins TRBV2 to TRBJ2-3; perhaps TRBD1 as D (6 bases). Trimming stripped 5 bases from V and 0 bases from J, with 15 bases between. Germline assignment: CDR1 SNHLY and CDR2 FYNNEI. This CDR3 has 16 residues. CDR3 protein: CASSLRQEQSTDTQYF. The CDR3 DNA reads as TGTGCCAGCAGTCTCCGACAGGAACAAAGCACAGATACGCAGTATTTT.

This clonotype was seen more than once but under ten times. The chain carries TRBV7-9 and TRBJ2-7; 9 nucleotides match TRBD1. Germline V CDR1 and CDR2: SEHNR, FQNEAQ (reference sequence). The V and J ends lost 5 bases and 1 base, in that order; junction bases with no gene match: 9. The CDR3 covers 16 residues. CDR3 loop: CASSTPRDRVSYEQYF. The CDR3, as DNA: TGTGCCAGCAGCACGCCCCGGGACAGGGTGTCCTACGAGCAGTACTTC. Together with reference TRBV7-9 and TRBJ2-7, the CDR3 gives the full variable domain: DTGVSQNPRHKITKRGQNVTFRCDPISEHNRLYWYRQTLGQGPEFLTYFQNEAQLEKSRLLSDRFSAERPKGSFSTLEIQRTEQGDSAMYLCASSTPRDRVSYEQYFGPGTRLTVT.

V gene TRBV24-1 combines with J gene TRBJ1-2; TRBD1 agrees at 9 bases. Unmatched junction bases numbered 3, after V lost 2 bases and J lost 6 bases. CDR3 length equals 14 residues. The germline CDR1 and CDR2 sequences are KGHDR and SFDVKD. The CDR3 region is CATSDSDRGHGYTF. CDR3 DNA: TGTGCCACCAGTGATTCGGACAGGGGACATGGCTACACCTTC.

This clonotype was detected only a few times. V usage is TRBV4-1 and J usage is TRBJ2-1; D gene unclear. The V gene's germline CDR1 is MGHRA and CDR2 YSYEKL. Trimming stripped 1 base from V and 10 bases from J, with 11 bases between. This CDR3 spans 13 amino acids. CDR3 region: CASSQAAANEQFF. CDR3 bases: TGCGCCAGCAGCCAAGCCGCGGCGAACGAGCAGTTCTTC.

This clonotype was found a few times. This chain links TRBV28 with TRBJ1-1; D may be TRBD1 (6 bases). The CDR3 runs to 13 residues. CDR1 is MDHEN and CDR2 is SYDVKM in the germline V gene. V lost 4 bases and J 5 bases, leaving 11 bases between the germline ends. In DNA, the CDR3 is TGTGCCAGCAGTTACAGGGAGTGGACTGAAGCTTTCTTT. This gives the protein CASSYREWTEAFF.

The chain links TRBV27 to TRBJ2-1, with no clear D. V gave up 6 bases and J gave up 4 bases, with 13 bases separating them. Germline assignment: CDR1 MNHEY and CDR2 SMNVEV (reference sequence). This CDR3 spans 14 amino acids. The CDR3 DNA follows: TGTGCCAGCAGGTCGGGTCGGTATTACAATGAGCAGTTCTTC. This gives the protein CASRSGRYYNEQFF.

The chain carries TRBV7-6 and TRBJ1-2, with no clear D. This CDR3 is built from 13 residues. Germline V CDR1 and CDR2: SGHVS, FNYEAQ. With 5 bases removed from V and 2 bases from J, the gap between germline ends came to 9 bases. CDR3 nucleotides: TGTGCCAGCAGCATAAGGGTCAACTATGGCTACACCTTC. It is translated as CASSIRVNYGYTF.

This chain connects TRBV4-1 to TRBJ2-6; D is unresolved. Germline V lookup: CDR1 MGHRA, CDR2 YSYEKL. Trimming stripped 0 bases from V and 0 bases from J, with 6 bases between. The CDR3 sequence is 16 residues long. CDR3 sequence: CASSQDGHSGANVLTF. The CDR3 DNA reads TGCGCCAGCAGCCAAGATGGGCACTCTGGGGCCAACGTCCTGACTTTC.

This clonotype was recorded many times. The V gene is TRBV7-2, the J gene TRBJ1-4, with a tentative D call TRBD1 (6 bases). Germline V gene data show CDR1 as SGHTA and CDR2 as FQGNSA. There are 15 residues in the CDR3. Trimming left V 2 bases short and J 8 bases short, with 15 bases between. CDR3 loop: CASSLYVQGREKLFF. CDR3 nucleotide sequence: TGTGCCAGCAGCTTATACGTACAGGGTAGGGAAAAACTGTTTTTT. Variable domain in full (rest from reference TRBV7-2 and TRBJ1-4): GAGVSQSPSNKVTEKGKDVELRCDPISGHTALYWYRQSLGQGLEFLIYFQGNSAPDKSGLPSDRFSAERTGGSVSTLTIQRTQQEDSAVYLCASSLYVQGREKLFFGSGTQLSVL.

This clonotype was picked up many times. CDR3 sequence: CASSSPGLAGQETQYF. DNA of the CDR3: TGTGCCAGCAGTTCCCCGGGACTAGCGGGGCAAGAGACCCAGTACTTC. The chain is built from TRBV12-3 or TRBV12-4 and TRBJ2-5; 13 positions match TRBD2. The CDR3 contains 16 residues. Trimming removed 4 bases from V and 2 bases from J; junction bases left unmatched: 4.

CDR3 sequence reads: CASSKTRRVNQPQHF. The CDR3 DNA reads TGTGCCAGCAGTAAGACACGGCGGGTGAATCAGCCCCAGCATTTT. The rearrangement joins TRBV5-6 to TRBJ1-5; D gene unclear. This CDR3 is 15 amino acids long. From germline, CDR1 is SGHDT and CDR2 YYEEEE. The V end was cut by 5 bases, the J end by 4 bases, with 16 bases between.

The chain employs TRBV20-1 and TRBJ1-1; perhaps TRBD1 as D (5 bases). Trimming cost V 0 bases and J 1 base, with 18 bases left between them. CDR3 length: 17 residues. Looked up from germline, CDR1 is DFQATT and CDR2 is SNEGSKA (reference sequence). The CDR3 nucleotides are TGCAGTGCTAGAGATATCGGGGCAGGGCTGGCGAACACTGAAGCTTTCTTT. This sequence encodes CSARDIGAGLANTEAFF.

This clonotype was counted many times. The chain is built from TRBV6-1 and TRBJ2-1; 9 nucleotides align to TRBD1. The J segment lost 4 bases and the V segment lost 0 bases, leaving 4 bases of the junction unmatched. The CDR3 contains 16 residues. Germline CDR1 and CDR2: MNHNS and SASEGT. CDR3 nucleotide sequence: TGTGCCAGCAGTGAAGCGACAGGGGGATTTTACAATGAGCAGTTCTTC. Its protein is CASSEATGGFYNEQFF.

This clonotype was found many times. The chain uses TRBV7-6 and TRBJ2-1; 7 bases are shared with TRBD1. Germline CDR1 and CDR2: SGHVS and FNYEAQ. Trimming cost V 4 bases and J 1 base; bases outside gene matches: 4. The CDR3 length is 15 residues. Here the CDR3 reads CASSSGTASYNEQFF. The CDR3 coding sequence is TGTGCCAGCAGCTCCGGGACAGCTTCCTACAATGAGCAGTTCTTC.

This clonotype was counted between two and nine times. This could be a read error, since a much larger clone is one nucleotide away. V and J are TRBV7-6 and TRBJ2-2, with D maybe TRBD1 (6 bases). The CDR3 has 13 amino acids. Germline V CDR1 and CDR2: SGHVS, FNYEAQ. V gave up 6 bases and J gave up 6 bases, with 11 bases separating them. CDR3 protein: CASRPPGAGELFF. CDR3 DNA sequence: TGTGCCAGCAGACCACCAGGGGCCGGGGAGCTGTTTTTT. The full variable domain, its missing parts supplied by reference TRBV7-6 and TRBJ2-2, is GAGVSQSPRYKVTKRGQDVALRCDPISGHVSLYWYRQALGQGPEFLTYFNYEAQQDKSGLPNDRFSAERPEGSISTLTIQRTEQRDSAMYRCASRPPGAGELFFGEGSRLTVL.

This clonotype was seen more than once but under ten times. The chain links TRBV27 to TRBJ2-6, with D possibly being TRBD2 (6 bases). V was shortened by 4 bases and J by 4 bases, with 11 bases between the two germline ends. Germline V gene sequence: CDR1 MNHEY, CDR2 SMNVEV (reference sequence). This CDR3 region has 15 residues. DNA for the CDR3: TGTGCCAGCAGTTCGGCGGGGTACGGGGCCAACGTCCTGACTTTC. This translates into CASSSAGYGANVLTF.